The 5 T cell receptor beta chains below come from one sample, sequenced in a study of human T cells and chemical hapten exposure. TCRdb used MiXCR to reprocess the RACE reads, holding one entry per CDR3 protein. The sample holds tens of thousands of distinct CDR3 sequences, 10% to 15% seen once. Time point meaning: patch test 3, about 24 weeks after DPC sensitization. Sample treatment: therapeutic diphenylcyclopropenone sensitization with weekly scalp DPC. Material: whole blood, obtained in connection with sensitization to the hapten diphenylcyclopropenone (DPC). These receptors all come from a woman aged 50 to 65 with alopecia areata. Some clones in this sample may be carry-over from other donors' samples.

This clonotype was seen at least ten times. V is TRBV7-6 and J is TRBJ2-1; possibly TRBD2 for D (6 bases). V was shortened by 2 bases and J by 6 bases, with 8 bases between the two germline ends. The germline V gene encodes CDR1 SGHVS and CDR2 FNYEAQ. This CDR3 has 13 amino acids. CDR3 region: CASSLRLVNEQFF. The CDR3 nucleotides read TGTGCCAGCAGCTTAAGACTAGTCAATGAGCAGTTCTTC.

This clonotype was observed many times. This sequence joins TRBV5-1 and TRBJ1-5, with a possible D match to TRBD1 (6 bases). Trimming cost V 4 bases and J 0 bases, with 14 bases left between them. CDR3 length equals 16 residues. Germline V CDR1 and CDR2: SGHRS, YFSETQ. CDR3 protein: CASSPRDMDSNQPQHF. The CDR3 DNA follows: TGCGCCAGCAGCCCGCGGGACATGGATAGCAATCAGCCCCAGCATTTT.

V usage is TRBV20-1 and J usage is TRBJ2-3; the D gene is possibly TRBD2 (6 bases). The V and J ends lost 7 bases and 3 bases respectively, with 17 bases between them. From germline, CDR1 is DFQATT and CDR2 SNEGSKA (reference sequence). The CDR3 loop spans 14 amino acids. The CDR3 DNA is TGCAGTGTAATCGACGGAGGGGCGACAGATACGCAGTATTTT. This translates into CSVIDGGATDTQYF.

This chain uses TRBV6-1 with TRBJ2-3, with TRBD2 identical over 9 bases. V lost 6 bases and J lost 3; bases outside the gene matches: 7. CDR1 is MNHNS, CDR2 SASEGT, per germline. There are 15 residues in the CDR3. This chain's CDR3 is CASSSSAGGTDTQYF. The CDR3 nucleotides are TGTGCCAGCAGCTCCTCCGCGGGAGGGACAGATACGCAGTATTTT.

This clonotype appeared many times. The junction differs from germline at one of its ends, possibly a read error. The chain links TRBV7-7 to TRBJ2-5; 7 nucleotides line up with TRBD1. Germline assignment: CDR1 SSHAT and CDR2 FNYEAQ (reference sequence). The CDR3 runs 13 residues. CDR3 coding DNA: TGTGCCAGCAGCTTCGGACAGGAAGAGAGCCAGTACTTC. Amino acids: CASSFGQEESQYF.